This TCR beta chain is from a study of beta chain features in type 1 diabetes. The sequenced template was cDNA made from the entire isolated RNA. Assay: immunoSEQ multiplex PCR; the TCRdb copy retains only in-frame clones and omits some. The repertoire consists of about 220,000 clones, with approximately 10% occurring once and the leading ten covering less than 1.5%. This clone has just a few counts. Its specificity is not known. Sampling consisted of one heparinised blood draw per donor, averaging around 120 mL. Germline CDR1 and CDR2: LGHNA and YSLEER. V shed 1 base, J shed 3 bases, and the junction held 2 bases outside the gene matches. This CDR3 spans 14 amino acids. Study-wide points: Insertions at VDJ junctions were less frequent in type 1 diabetes patients. These patients also deleted more nucleotides at the same junctions.

The source material was central memory CD4+ T cells from blood. The receptor was isolated from a man aged 18-30 years in good health. The chain links TRBV4-3 to TRBJ1-1; TRBD1 matches 7 bases. The CDR3 sequence: CASSQGTGDTEAFF. CDR3 bases: TGCGCCAGCAGCCAAGGAACAGGGGACACTGAAGCTTTCTTT.